This passage covers 8 T cell receptor beta chains from one sample sequenced in a study of cytomegalovirus exposure and HLA in healthy donors (TCRdb year 2017). The library was obtained by the immunoSEQ multiplex PCR assay. For the multiplex PCR, a mixture combining 60 forward primers for TCR Vbeta segments and 13 reverse primers for TCR Jbeta segments was used. TCRdb's version of the immuneACCESS table is confined to in-frame rearrangements and falls short of the full clone set. An unresolved V gene accounts for under half of the shortfall where checked; the remainder is of unknown origin. The sample has 150,000 to 160,000 clones on record, approximately 85% of them singletons. Roughly 2.4% of the sample comes from the top ten. Sequenced material: PBMCs. The receptor set was obtained from a woman aged 18-29 years in good health and CMV-seronegative.

The chain couples TRBV27 to TRBJ1-3, with 8 bases that match TRBD1. Germline V gene sequence: CDR1 MNHEY, CDR2 SMNVEV (reference sequence). V shed 6 bases and J 3 bases; nucleotides not matched to a gene: 1. The length of the CDR3 is 13 residues. As DNA, the CDR3 is TGTGCCAGCAGACAGGGGGGTGGAAACACCATATATTTT. Translated: CASRQGGGNTIYF.

The rearrangement links TRBV5-1 to TRBJ2-3, with D uncertain. The CDR3 totals 14 residues. Trimming left V 1 base short and J 3 bases short, with 9 bases between. Germline lookup yields CDR1 SGHRS and CDR2 YFSETQ. In DNA form, the CDR3 reads TGCGCCAGCAGCTTGCTGCTCGGGACAGATACGCAGTATTTT. Translating gives CASSLLLGTDTQYF. Variable domain in full (rest from reference TRBV5-1 and TRBJ2-3): KAGVTQTPRYLIKTRGQQVTLSCSPISGHRSVSWYQQTPGQGLQFLFEYFSETQRNKGNFPGRFSGRQFSNSRSEMNVSTLELGDSALYLCASSLLLGTDTQYFGPGTRLTVL.

V is TRBV28 and J is TRBJ2-2; 11 nucleotides align to TRBD1. The CDR3 length is 15 residues. V was clipped by 5 bases and J by 5 bases; unmatched bases: 4. Germline V gene lookup returns CDR1 MDHEN and CDR2 SYDVKM. CDR3 loop: CASSADRGRTGELFF. Written as DNA, the CDR3 is TGTGCCAGCAGTGCGGACAGGGGGCGGACCGGGGAGCTGTTTTTT.

The chain uses TRBV4-3 and TRBJ2-7, with TRBD2 matching over 11 bases. V was pared by 0 bases and J by 9 bases, with 10 bases of the junction left unmatched. CDR1 and CDR2 (germline): LGHNA, YSLEER. The CDR3 has 16 residues. The CDR3 sequence: CASSQDRKTSGSVQYF. The DNA of the CDR3 is TGCGCCAGCAGCCAAGATCGCAAAACTAGCGGGAGTGTGCAGTACTTC.

The chain employs TRBV10-2 and TRBJ1-2; TRBD1 aligns across 8 bases. CDR1 is WSHSY and CDR2 is SAAADI in the germline V gene. The CDR3 spans 14 residues. J was trimmed by 4 bases and V by 7 bases; bases with no gene match: 8. This chain's CDR3 is CASTHQDRVYGYTF. The DNA of the CDR3 is TGCGCCAGCACCCACCAGGACAGGGTCTATGGCTACACCTTC.

This sequence joins TRBV19 and TRBJ1-6; the match to TRBD1 covers 10 bases. V gave up 5 bases and J gave up 8 bases; unmatched junction bases: 9. The germline V gene encodes CDR1 LNHDA and CDR2 SQIVND (reference sequence). The CDR3 runs 16 residues. The CDR3 loop is CASSFTGTGVHSPLHF. The CDR3 DNA reads as TGTGCCAGTAGTTTTACCGGGACAGGGGTCCATTCACCCCTCCACTTT.

This sequence joins TRBV28 and TRBJ2-5; 10 bases match TRBD1. Germline V gene lookup returns CDR1 MDHEN and CDR2 SYDVKM. There are 15 residues in the CDR3. After removal of 4 bases from V and 5 bases from J, the junction contained 7 bases not matched to a gene. Written as DNA, the CDR3 is TGTGCCAGCAGTTACGCCGACAGGGGGCGTGAGACCCAGTACTTC. The encoded protein is CASSYADRGRETQYF.

V gene TRBV7-9 combines with J gene TRBJ1-2; D might be TRBD1 (6 bases). Looked up from germline, CDR1 is SEHNR and CDR2 is FQNEAQ (reference sequence). The CDR3 has 15 residues. Trimming removed 6 bases from V and 3 bases from J, with 17 bases in between. The CDR3: CASRPYDRRDYGYTF. For the CDR3, the DNA is TGTGCCAGCAGACCATACGACAGGCGGGACTATGGCTACACCTTC.